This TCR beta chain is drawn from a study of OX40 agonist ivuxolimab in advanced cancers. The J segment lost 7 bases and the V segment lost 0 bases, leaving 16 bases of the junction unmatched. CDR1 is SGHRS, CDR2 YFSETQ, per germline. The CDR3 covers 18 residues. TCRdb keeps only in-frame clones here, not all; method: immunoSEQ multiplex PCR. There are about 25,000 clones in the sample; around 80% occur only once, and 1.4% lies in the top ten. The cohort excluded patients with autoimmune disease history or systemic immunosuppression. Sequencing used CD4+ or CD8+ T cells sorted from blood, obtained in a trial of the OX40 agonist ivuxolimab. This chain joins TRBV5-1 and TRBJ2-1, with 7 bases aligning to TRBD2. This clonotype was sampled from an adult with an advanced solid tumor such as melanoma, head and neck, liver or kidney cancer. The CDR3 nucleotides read TGCGCCAGCAGCTTGGCTGCGGGAAGTAGCGGGTTCGCAAATGAGCAGTTCTTC. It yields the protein CASSLAAGSSGFANEQFF. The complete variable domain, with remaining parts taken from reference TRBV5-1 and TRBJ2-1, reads KAGVTQTPRYLIKTRGQQVTLSCSPISGHRSVSWYQQTPGQGLQFLFEYFSETQRNKGNFPGRFSGRQFSNSRSEMNVSTLELGDSALYLCASSLAAGSSGFANEQFFGPGTRLTVL.